These 28 T cell receptor beta chains were sequenced from one sample in a study of human T cells and chemical hapten exposure. Time point denoted: patch test 1, 2 weeks after DPC sensitization. Treatment reported: therapeutic diphenylcyclopropenone sensitization with weekly scalp DPC. In TCRdb, the RACE reads were re-called with MiXCR into one record per CDR3 protein. The data contain 150,000 to 200,000 distinct CDR3 sequences, around 20% of them seen just once; the ten biggest clones take up 6.7%. Source: whole blood, taken in connection with sensitization to the hapten diphenylcyclopropenone (DPC). These receptors all stem from a woman in her forties or fifties with alopecia areata. Some clones in this sample may be carry-over from other donors' samples.

The CDR3 region has the DNA TGCGCCAGCAGCTTCCCGTCGGTGGGTACCCCAGGGGTGAGGACCGGGGAGCTGTTTTTT. Its protein product is CASSFPSVGTPGVRTGELFF. J is TRBJ2-2 and V is TRBV5-1; the D gene is possibly TRBD1 (6 bases). The CDR3 length is 20 residues. V gave up 2 bases and J gave up 5 bases, with 28 bases separating them. Germline values: CDR1 SGHRS, CDR2 YFSETQ.

J is TRBJ2-2 and V is TRBV18; possible D gene TRBD2, 5 bases. With 8 bases removed from V and 3 bases from J, the gap between germline ends came to 13 bases. CDR1 is KGHSH and CDR2 is LQKENI in the germline V gene. The CDR3 has 14 amino acids. The CDR3 bases are TGTGCCAGCGCGAGGGCGTTCGACACCGGGGAGCTGTTTTTT. Residues: CASARAFDTGELFF. Full variable domain (missing parts from reference TRBV18 and TRBJ2-2): NAGVMQNPRHLVRRRGQEARLRCSPMKGHSHVYWYRQLPEEGLKFMVYLQKENIIDESGMPKERFSAEFPKEGPSILRIQQVVRGDSAAYFCASARAFDTGELFFGEGSRLTVL.

V usage is TRBV29-1 and J usage is TRBJ2-3; 12 bases are shared with TRBD1. The CDR3 loop spans 14 amino acids. Germline loops: CDR1 SQVTM, CDR2 ANQGSEA. Losses at the gene ends were 5 bases for V and 2 bases for J; bases not matched to a gene: 2. The CDR3 spells CSVPGQGATDTQYF. CDR3 coding DNA: TGCAGCGTTCCGGGACAGGGGGCCACAGATACGCAGTATTTT.

This clonotype has just one count. This chain uses TRBV7-9 with TRBJ2-1, with D possibly called TRBD1 or TRBD2 (5 bases each). V was pared by 5 bases and J by 8 bases, with 19 bases between. Germline V gives CDR1 SEHNR, CDR2 FQNEAQ (reference sequence). The CDR3 covers 15 residues. The CDR3 DNA sequence: TGTGCCAGCAGCCAGGGAAGGCTAGCTTCCTATGAGCAGTTCTTC. It specifies CASSQGRLASYEQFF. The entire variable domain, with the rest obtained from reference TRBV7-9 and TRBJ2-1, is as follows: DTGVSQNPRHKITKRGQNVTFRCDPISEHNRLYWYRQTLGQGPEFLTYFQNEAQLEKSRLLSDRFSAERPKGSFSTLEIQRTEQGDSAMYLCASSQGRLASYEQFFGPGTRLTVL.

The chain combines TRBV20-1 with TRBJ2-7; 7 bases match TRBD2. In germline, CDR1 is DFQATT, CDR2 SNEGSKA (reference sequence). V lost 4 bases and J lost 2; bases outside the gene matches: 8. CDR3 size: 14 residues. CDR3 protein: CSATRLALAYEQYF. The CDR3 nucleotides read TGCAGTGCTACCAGACTAGCCCTCGCCTACGAGCAGTACTTC.

This clonotype was counted only a few times. The rearrangement uses TRBV10-3 and TRBJ2-2; either TRBD1 or TRBD2 may fit D (5 bases each). Germline V lookup: CDR1 ENHRY, CDR2 SYGVKD. The CDR3 runs 12 residues. Trimming cost V 11 bases and J 6 bases, with 13 bases left between them. CDR3 sequence reads: CALRGVSGELFF. DNA for the CDR3: TGTGCCCTAAGAGGGGTCTCCGGGGAGCTGTTTTTT.

This clonotype was observed a handful of times. The chain joins TRBV5-1 to TRBJ2-3; the D gene is possibly TRBD2 (6 bases). Germline CDR1 and CDR2: SGHRS and YFSETQ. There are 18 residues in the CDR3. V lost 4 bases and J lost 0, with 21 bases in between. The CDR3 DNA reads as TGCGCCAGCAGCCCGAGTATCACCCTAGCGCCTAGCACAGATACGCAGTATTTT. Protein sequence: CASSPSITLAPSTDTQYF.

The chain employs TRBV15 and TRBJ1-1; possibly TRBD1 for D (5 bases). The V gene lost 3 bases and the J gene lost 4 bases, with 12 bases spanning the gap. The CDR3 totals 14 residues. Germline V gene data show CDR1 as LNHNV and CDR2 as YYDKDF (reference sequence). For the CDR3, the DNA is TGTGCCACCAGCAGGGACGACGGGACCACTGAAGCTTTCTTT. Protein sequence: CATSRDDGTTEAFF.

The chain links TRBV29-1 to TRBJ2-3; 10 bases are a match to TRBD2. With 7 bases clipped from V and 4 bases from J, the junction kept 5 bases outside the gene matches. CDR1 is SQVTM and CDR2 is ANQGSEA in the germline V gene. The CDR3 is 13 residues long. CDR3 sequence reads: CSGSGRAADTQYF. The CDR3, as DNA: TGCAGCGGCAGCGGGAGGGCCGCAGATACGCAGTATTTT.

The V gene is TRBV6-2 or TRBV6-3, the J gene TRBJ2-1; D perhaps matches TRBD1 (5 bases). CDR1 is MNHEY, CDR2 SVGEGT, per germline. The CDR3 sequence is 12 residues long. V was clipped by 1 base and J by 10 bases, with 8 bases between them. Here the CDR3 reads CASSYYQGEQFF. The CDR3 DNA reads as TGTGCCAGCAGTTACTACCAGGGAGAGCAGTTCTTC.

The V and J genes are TRBV7-2 and TRBJ1-2; D not resolved. V lost 2 bases and J 4 bases, leaving 14 bases between the germline ends. The CDR3 consists of 15 residues. CDR1 is SGHTA, CDR2 FQGNSA, per germline. The DNA of the CDR3 is TGTGCCAGCAGCTTAAATTTGCAGATGGCCTATGGCTACACCTTC. Protein sequence: CASSLNLQMAYGYTF.

The chain links TRBV7-9 to TRBJ2-6; the D gene is possibly TRBD2 (5 bases). Germline CDR1 reads SEHNR; CDR2 reads FQNEAQ (reference sequence). The CDR3 extends over 18 amino acids. Between the trimmed V and J ends, which lost 1 base and 0 bases, there was a span of 13 bases. The CDR3 DNA reads as TGTGCCAGCAGCTTAGGCTCTCGGGGATTCTCTGGGGCCAACGTCCTGACTTTC. It codes for CASSLGSRGFSGANVLTF.

In its sample, this clonotype was seen a few times. The chain combines TRBV25-1 with TRBJ2-3; D not certain. Germline V CDR1 and CDR2: MGHDK, SYGVNS. V lost 3 bases and J 0 bases, leaving 7 bases between the germline ends. This CDR3 has 14 amino acids. The CDR3 DNA reads TGTGCCAGCAGTGAGTCAGACAGCACAGATACGCAGTATTTT. This encodes CASSESDSTDTQYF.

The V and J genes are TRBV7-3 and TRBJ1-1; D uncertain. V lost 1 base and J 1 base, leaving 10 bases between the germline ends. The germline gives CDR1 SGHTA, CDR2 FQGTGA. The CDR3 length is 15 residues. Here the CDR3 reads CASSLMAGSNTEAFF. In nucleotides, the CDR3 is TGTGCCAGCAGCTTAATGGCCGGATCGAACACTGAAGCTTTCTTT. The full variable domain, its missing parts supplied by reference TRBV7-3 and TRBJ1-1, is GAGVSQTPSNKVTEKGKYVELRCDPISGHTALYWYRQSLGQGPEFLIYFQGTGAADDSGLPNDRFFAVRPEGSVSTLKIQRTERGDSAVYLCASSLMAGSNTEAFFGQGTRLTVV.

The count of this clonotype is one. The chain joins TRBV29-1 to TRBJ2-3, with TRBD1 matching over 9 bases. The trim removed 6 bases at V and 6 bases at J, leaving 10 bases unmatched. The CDR3 spans 14 residues. In germline, CDR1 is SQVTM, CDR2 ANQGSEA. CDR3 coding DNA: TGCAGCGTCCCAAGCGGGACAGGGAGGGATACGCAGTATTTT. Its translation is CSVPSGTGRDTQYF.

This clonotype was seen a handful of times. The genes are TRBV5-1 and TRBJ2-2, with D possibly called TRBD1 or TRBD2 (5 bases each). Trimming removed 0 bases at V and 3 bases at J, with 9 bases between. The CDR3 is made up of 15 amino acids. Germline assignment: CDR1 SGHRS and CDR2 YFSETQ. The DNA of the CDR3 is TGCGCCAGCAGCTTGGGGGACGGGGACACCGGGGAGCTGTTTTTT. Translation: CASSLGDGDTGELFF. The variable domain in full, with the rest retrieved from reference TRBV5-1 and TRBJ2-2, is KAGVTQTPRYLIKTRGQQVTLSCSPISGHRSVSWYQQTPGQGLQFLFEYFSETQRNKGNFPGRFSGRQFSNSRSEMNVSTLELGDSALYLCASSLGDGDTGELFFGEGSRLTVL.

This clonotype was picked up a small number of times. This rearrangement joins TRBV9 to TRBJ1-1, with 7 bases identical to TRBD1. Germline CDR1 and CDR2: SGDLS and YYNGEE. Unmatched junction bases numbered 1, after V lost 0 bases and J lost 2 bases. The CDR3 runs 14 residues. DNA of the CDR3: TGTGCCAGCAGCGTAGAAGGGGGCAACACTGAAGCTTTCTTT. Its protein product is CASSVEGGNTEAFF.

This clonotype was found a few times. The gene calls are TRBV3-1 and TRBJ2-1, with D unclear. CDR1 is LGHDT, CDR2 YNNKEL, per germline (reference sequence). The CDR3 runs to 17 residues. V lost 3 bases and J lost 5, with 20 bases in between. CDR3 loop: CASSHRPWATSDNEQFF. CDR3 sequence (DNA): TGTGCCAGCAGCCACAGACCGTGGGCTACCTCGGACAATGAGCAGTTCTTC.

This clonotype has only a few counts. The chain has TRBV5-1 and TRBJ2-1, with TRBD1 matching 8 bases. The germline V gene encodes CDR1 SGHRS and CDR2 YFSETQ. The J segment lost 5 bases and the V segment lost 4 bases, leaving 11 bases of the junction unmatched. There are 16 residues in the CDR3. CDR3 DNA sequence: TGCGCCAGCAGCCCCCGCGCAAGGACAGGGAACAATGAGCAGTTCTTC. Its translation is CASSPRARTGNNEQFF.

V usage is TRBV2 and J usage is TRBJ2-5, with D hard to call. The V gene lost 7 bases and the J gene lost 0 bases, with 12 bases spanning the gap. This CDR3 has 14 residues. CDR1 is SNHLY, CDR2 FYNNEI, per germline. In nucleotides, the CDR3 is TGTGCCAGCAAGGCGGTCACCCACCAAGAGACCCAGTACTTC. Translated: CASKAVTHQETQYF.

This clonotype was picked up a small number of times. The DNA for the CDR3 is TGTGCCAGCAGCTTAGGTCCGGGACCCTACGAGCAGTACTTC. This codes for CASSLGPGPYEQYF. The rearrangement uses TRBV7-9 and TRBJ2-7, with D tentatively TRBD1 or TRBD2 (5 bases each). Germline CDR1 is SEHNR and CDR2 is FQNEAQ (reference sequence). Trimming stripped 1 base from V and 2 bases from J, with 9 bases between. This CDR3 contains 14 residues.

This clonotype was detected only a few times. J is TRBJ1-4 and V is TRBV7-2; weak D call: TRBD1 (5 bases). The germline V gene has CDR1 SGHTA and CDR2 FQGNSA. The CDR3 has 14 amino acids. Trimming stripped 3 bases from V and 8 bases from J, with 13 bases between. The CDR3 region is CASSLRGAGEKLFF. The CDR3 DNA reads TGTGCCAGCAGCTTGAGGGGAGCCGGGGAAAAACTGTTTTTT.

Only a few counts were recorded for this clonotype. V usage is TRBV4-2 and J usage is TRBJ2-2; D might be TRBD1 or TRBD2, each matching 5 bases. Between the trimmed V and J ends, which lost 0 bases and 6 bases, there was a span of 8 bases. The germline V gene encodes CDR1 LGHNA and CDR2 YNFKEQ. The CDR3 runs 14 residues. In nucleotides, the CDR3 is TGTGCCAGCAGCCAAGATCCGGGGCCCGGGGAGCTGTTTTTT. Its protein is CASSQDPGPGELFF.

This clonotype has a handful of counts. The chain recombines TRBV5-1 with TRBJ2-1, with 8 bases identical to TRBD2. V lost 0 bases and J lost 3; bases outside the gene matches: 2. CDR1 SGHRS and CDR2 YFSETQ come from the germline V gene. The CDR3 totals 15 residues. Written as DNA, the CDR3 is TGCGCCAGCAGCTTGGCGCTAGCGGGCTACAATGAGCAGTTCTTC. This encodes CASSLALAGYNEQFF.

This clonotype has a handful of counts. The chain is built from TRBV20-1 and TRBJ2-3; tentatively, D is TRBD1 (6 bases). The CDR3 length is 14 residues. V lost 4 bases to trimming and J lost 0 bases, with 11 bases between them. Per germline, CDR1 DFQATT and CDR2 SNEGSKA (reference sequence). CDR3 DNA: TGCAGTGCTACTGGACAGACTAGCACAGATACGCAGTATTTT. Translated: CSATGQTSTDTQYF.

This chain joins TRBV20-1 and TRBJ1-5, with 8 bases that match TRBD1. The J segment lost 7 bases and the V segment lost 7 bases, leaving 18 bases of the junction unmatched. Germline V gives CDR1 DFQATT, CDR2 SNEGSKA (reference sequence). This CDR3 comprises 16 residues. CDR3 loop: CSVKAGGARGGQPQHF. CDR3 bases: TGCAGTGTTAAAGCAGGGGGCGCGAGGGGAGGACAGCCCCAGCATTTT.

The rearrangement joins TRBV5-1 to TRBJ1-1; 7 positions agree with TRBD1. This CDR3 region has 13 residues. CDR1 and CDR2 (germline): SGHRS, YFSETQ. Losses at the gene ends were 7 bases for V and 4 bases for J; bases not matched to a gene: 7. Here the CDR3 reads CASSEGASTEAFF. The CDR3 DNA sequence: TGCGCCAGCTCAGAGGGGGCGAGCACTGAAGCTTTCTTT. The variable domain in full, completed from reference TRBV5-1 and TRBJ1-1, reads KAGVTQTPRYLIKTRGQQVTLSCSPISGHRSVSWYQQTPGQGLQFLFEYFSETQRNKGNFPGRFSGRQFSNSRSEMNVSTLELGDSALYLCASSEGASTEAFFGQGTRLTVV.

This clonotype was recorded a few times. V and J are TRBV5-1 and TRBJ1-5, with 7 positions matching TRBD1. Germline trimming cut 5 bases from V and 0 bases from J; bases unmatched to any gene: 5. Germline V lookup: CDR1 SGHRS, CDR2 YFSETQ. This CDR3 spans 15 amino acids. CDR3 nucleotide sequence: TGCGCCAGCAGTCCAGGGGGGGATAGCAATCAGCCCCAGCATTTT. Amino acids: CASSPGGDSNQPQHF.